The 9 T cell receptor beta chains below all came from one sample that was sequenced in a study of human T cells and chemical hapten exposure. TCRdb reanalysed the RACE reads using MiXCR and keeps one entry per CDR3 protein. The table has some 100,000 distinct CDR3 sequences, about 9.6% seen once. Time point: patch test 2, 6 weeks after DPC sensitization. Stated treatment: therapeutic diphenylcyclopropenone sensitization with weekly scalp DPC. The sequenced sample was whole blood, obtained in connection with sensitization to the hapten diphenylcyclopropenone (DPC). These receptors came from a woman between 40 and 55 years old with alopecia areata. Some clones in this sample may be carry-over from other donors' samples.

This clonotype was found many times. The genes are TRBV11-3 and TRBJ2-1; D unresolved. The CDR3 has 12 residues. Germline V gives CDR1 SGHNT, CDR2 YENEEA. Trimming pared 2 bases from V and 7 bases from J, leaving 6 bases between. The CDR3 loop reads CASSLFGNEQFF. DNA of the CDR3: TGTGCCAGCAGCTTATTCGGGAATGAGCAGTTCTTC.

This clonotype was found many times. Relative to the germline gene, one junction end is altered; a read error may explain this. The CDR3 coding sequence is TGTGCCAGCAGCTCCCGGCCGGAGGGCGCCTTC. It yields the protein CASSSRPEGAF. The rearrangement links TRBV7-9 to TRBJ1-2; no clear D. CDR3 length equals 11 residues. CDR1 and CDR2 from the germline V gene are SEHNR and FQNEAQ (reference sequence).

This clonotype was seen many times. The chain couples TRBV5-5 to TRBJ2-1, with TRBD2 as a possible D gene (11 bases). The CDR3 extends over 16 amino acids. Germline CDR1 and CDR2: SGHKS and YYEKEE (reference sequence). Trimming shortened V by 3 bases and J by 8 bases, and 21 bases separated the two germline ends. This CDR3 reads CASSSQTSGTGDEQFF. CDR3 DNA sequence: TGTGCCAGCAGCTCACAGACTAGCGGGACAGGGGATGAGCAGTTCTTC.

This clonotype showed up just a few times. J is TRBJ2-1 and V is TRBV3-1; a weak D match, TRBD2 (5 bases). V was clipped by 3 bases and J by 6 bases, with 12 bases between them. The CDR3 length is 14 residues. The germline CDR1 and CDR2 sequences are LGHDT and YNNKEL (reference sequence). CDR3 in amino acids: CASSQTASSNEQFF. The CDR3 DNA reads as TGTGCCAGCAGCCAGACGGCTAGCTCCAATGAGCAGTTCTTC.

A few counts support this clonotype. V gene TRBV6-2 or TRBV6-3 combines with J gene TRBJ2-5; the match to TRBD2 covers 10 bases. J was trimmed by 4 bases and V by 7 bases; bases with no gene match: 9. The length of the CDR3 is 15 residues. CDR1 is MNHEY, CDR2 SVGEGT, per germline. Here the CDR3 reads CASTLAGVVIETQYF. Written as DNA, the CDR3 is TGTGCCAGCACGCTAGCGGGAGTCGTTATAGAGACCCAGTACTTC.

The rearrangement joins TRBV18 to TRBJ2-3; 7 bases map to TRBD2. The J segment lost 6 bases and the V segment lost 6 bases, leaving 9 bases of the junction unmatched. Germline V lookup: CDR1 KGHSH, CDR2 LQKENI. CDR3 size: 14 residues. CDR3 DNA sequence: TGTGCCAGCTCTCCGACTAGCTTTTTGGATACGCAGTATTTT. The encoded protein is CASSPTSFLDTQYF. Looking up the rest from reference TRBV18 and TRBJ2-3 gives the full variable domain: NAGVMQNPRHLVRRRGQEARLRCSPMKGHSHVYWYRQLPEEGLKFMVYLQKENIIDESGMPKERFSAEFPKEGPSILRIQQVVRGDSAAYFCASSPTSFLDTQYFGPGTRLTVL.

The table lists this clonotype with many counts. The chain uses TRBV7-9 and TRBJ1-6; TRBD1 agrees at 8 bases. V gave up 4 bases and J gave up 8 bases; unmatched junction bases: 10. The CDR3 extends over 16 amino acids. Germline loops: CDR1 SEHNR, CDR2 FQNEAQ (reference sequence). In nucleotides, the CDR3 is TGTGCCAGCAGCTCATCCCGACAGGGGAGACATTCACCCCTCCACTTT. Encoded protein: CASSSSRQGRHSPLHF.

This clonotype was seen a few times. V usage is TRBV29-1 and J usage is TRBJ2-3; 8 nucleotides align to TRBD1. The CDR3 extends over 14 amino acids. Germline V gene sequence: CDR1 SQVTM, CDR2 ANQGSEA. Germline trimming cut 8 bases from V and 1 base from J; bases unmatched to any gene: 8. CDR3 protein: CSSTGDSGTDTQYF. In DNA form, the CDR3 reads TGCAGCTCGACAGGGGACAGCGGCACAGATACGCAGTATTTT.

The chain employs TRBV12-3 or TRBV12-4 and TRBJ2-1; D gene uncertain. V shed 6 bases and J shed 0 bases, with 15 bases lying between them. This CDR3 region has 16 residues. The CDR3 spells CASRGDQPSSYNEQFF. The CDR3 coding sequence is TGTGCCAGCAGAGGCGACCAACCGAGCTCCTACAATGAGCAGTTCTTC.